This T cell receptor (beta chain) was captured by sequencing in a study of identical twins. The study, taken as a whole, reports: Twin pairs' shared out-of-frame alpha sequences were enriched in low generation probability. Analyses of zero insertions could be partly confounded by invariant MAIT and iNKT cells. Carriage of fewer insertions was seen in abundant cord blood beta clonotypes, whereas memory repertoires showed none.

TCRdb reprocessed the 5' RACE reads with MiXCR, giving one entry per CDR3 protein. The sample contains under 500,000 distinct CDR3 sequences, roughly an eighth of which appear only once. V shed 6 bases, J shed 4 bases, and the junction held 9 bases outside the gene matches. Germline values: CDR1 MNHNS, CDR2 SASEGT. The CDR3 is 14 amino acids. This clonotype was observed a handful of times. Its antigen remains unidentified. This sample also belongs to another study, concerning yellow fever vaccine responses in identical twins. That paper states: Each twin's T cell response to the vaccine was reported to look partly convergent and partly personalized.

The chain joins TRBV6-1 to TRBJ2-7; TRBD2 matches at 7 bases. This clonotype was obtained from a woman younger than 30 in good health. The material sequenced was CD4+ T cells sorted from blood. The CDR3 DNA reads TGTGCCAGCAGCGTGGGACTACCCACGTACGAGCAGTACTTC. It specifies CASSVGLPTYEQYF.